Below, 31 T cell receptor beta chains from the same sample are listed, as sequenced in a study of T cells in localized non-small cell lung cancer. Clones were read by immunoSEQ multiplex PCR, and TCRdb kept only the in-frame ones, dropping some. The data show tens of thousands of clones, around 92% seen once. Here the sequenced sample was peripheral blood, taken before any cancer treatment. Receptors were obtained from a female donor older than 55 with stage I lung adenocarcinoma.

J is TRBJ2-2 and V is TRBV12-5; no firm D call. The germline V and J ends were trimmed by 4 bases and 6 bases, with 12 bases remaining between them. The length of the CDR3 is 14 residues. CDR1 and CDR2 from the germline V gene are LGHNT and FRNRAP. CDR3 nucleotide sequence: TGTGCTAGTGGTTCCGATCGAGGCTCCGGGGAGCTGTTTTTT. Amino acid sequence: CASGSDRGSGELFF.

The chain carries TRBV4-1 and TRBJ1-2, with unresolved D. Trimming shortened V by 2 bases and J by 0 bases, and 13 bases separated the two germline ends. The germline V gene encodes CDR1 MGHRA and CDR2 YSYEKL. The CDR3 has 16 residues. CDR3: CASSQLRAGSNYGYTF. The CDR3 DNA follows: TGCGCCAGCAGCCAACTCCGTGCAGGCTCTAACTATGGCTACACCTTC.

This chain links TRBV9 with TRBJ2-1; possibly TRBD2 for D (7 bases). CDR3 length: 17 residues. Germline loops: CDR1 SGDLS, CDR2 YYNGEE. V shed 3 bases and J shed 0 bases, with 16 bases lying between them. Here the CDR3 DNA reads TGTGCCAGCAGCGAGGGGGGAGGGATGAGCTCCTACAATGAGCAGTTCTTC. Its translation is CASSEGGGMSSYNEQFF.

The chain is built from TRBV6-5 and TRBJ2-5; TRBD1 is a possible D gene (6 bases). The CDR3 sequence is 13 residues long. CDR1 and CDR2 from the germline V gene are MNHEY and SVGAGI. Between the trimmed V and J ends, which lost 2 bases and 3 bases, there was a span of 7 bases. The CDR3 sequence is CASSYNREETQYF. CDR3 DNA: TGTGCCAGCAGTTACAACAGGGAAGAGACCCAGTACTTC.

This clone was seen just once. This chain joins TRBV11-3 and TRBJ2-1; 7 bases are shared with TRBD2. Germline V lookup: CDR1 SGHNT, CDR2 YENEEA. CDR3 size: 14 residues. The V and J ends lost 5 bases and 6 bases, in that order; junction bases with no gene match: 7. CDR3 in amino acids: CASSRGGGGNEQFF. As DNA, the CDR3 is TGTGCCAGCAGCCGAGGTGGCGGGGGCAATGAGCAGTTCTTC.

To note about this clone: One end of the junction is discordant with germline, which a read error may explain. J is TRBJ2-5 and V is TRBV5-1; D is unclear. Looked up from germline, CDR1 is SGHRS and CDR2 is YFSETQ. This CDR3 has 12 amino acids. The CDR3 region has the DNA TGCGCCAGCAGCATGAGGCAAGAGAACCAGTACTTC. Translating gives CASSMRQENQYF. The whole variable domain, filled in from reference TRBV5-1 and TRBJ2-5, reads KAGVTQTPRYLIKTRGQQVTLSCSPISGHRSVSWYQQTPGQGLQFLFEYFSETQRNKGNFPGRFSGRQFSNSRSEMNVSTLELGDSALYLCASSMRQENQYFGPGTRLLVL.

V usage is TRBV28 and J usage is TRBJ2-7; TRBD2 is a possible D gene (6 bases). The CDR3 is 15 residues long. V was pared by 5 bases and J by 2 bases, with 16 bases between. In germline, CDR1 is MDHEN, CDR2 SYDVKM. The CDR3 is CASSPLGEAAYEQYF. The CDR3 DNA sequence: TGTGCCAGCAGTCCTCTCGGGGAGGCCGCCTACGAGCAGTACTTC.

The chain employs TRBV13 and TRBJ2-3, with 11 bases that match TRBD2. Trimming at V came to 3 bases and at J to 6 bases, leaving 2 bases not matched to a gene. CDR3 size: 14 residues. From germline, CDR1 is PRHDT and CDR2 FYEKMQ (reference sequence). In nucleotides, the CDR3 is TGTGCCAGCAGCTTCGGGACTAGCGGTGATACGCAGTATTTT. Its translation is CASSFGTSGDTQYF.

This chain joins TRBV6-4 and TRBJ2-2, with a tentative D call TRBD2 (5 bases). From germline, CDR1 is MRHNA and CDR2 SNTAGT. V lost 4 bases and J lost 7, with 13 bases in between. The CDR3 is made up of 14 amino acids. The CDR3 protein is CASSVHVGVGELFF. CDR3 in DNA: TGTGCCAGCAGTGTGCACGTCGGGGTCGGGGAGCTGTTTTTT.

The V call is TRBV30, the J call TRBJ1-1, with TRBD1 matching 12 bases. This CDR3 contains 17 residues. Germline V gene data show CDR1 as GTSNPN and CDR2 as SVGIG (reference sequence). Trimming at V came to 2 bases and at J to 4 bases, leaving 11 bases not matched to a gene. The CDR3 protein is CAWSNFGDRGHGTEAFF. DNA for the CDR3: TGTGCCTGGAGTAATTTTGGGGACAGGGGGCATGGCACTGAAGCTTTCTTT. The entire variable domain, with the rest obtained from reference TRBV30 and TRBJ1-1, is as follows: SQTIHQWPATLVQPVGSPLSLECTVEGTSNPNLYWYRQAAGRGLQLLFYSVGIGQISSEVPQNLSASRPQDRQFILSSKKLLLSDSGFYLCAWSNFGDRGHGTEAFFGQGTRLTVV.

This clone appeared a few times. This chain connects TRBV19 to TRBJ1-5; 8 nucleotides align to TRBD1. The trim removed 4 bases at V and 6 bases at J, leaving 11 bases unmatched. CDR3 size: 16 residues. The germline gives CDR1 LNHDA, CDR2 SQIVND (reference sequence). CDR3 DNA: TGTGCCAGTAGTACTACTGGACAGGGCGGTATTCAGCCCCAGCATTTT. This codes for CASSTTGQGGIQPQHF. The whole variable domain, remainder taken from reference TRBV19 and TRBJ1-5, is DGGITQSPKYLFRKEGQNVTLSCEQNLNHDAMYWYRQDPGQGLRLIYYSQIVNDFQKGDIAEGYSVSREKKESFPLTVTSAQKNPTAFYLCASSTTGQGGIQPQHFGDGTRLSIL.

The chain is built from TRBV5-1 and TRBJ1-2, with 8 bases matching TRBD1. The CDR3 covers 16 residues. J was trimmed by 6 bases and V by 6 bases; bases with no gene match: 16. Per the germline V gene, CDR1 is SGHRS and CDR2 is YFSETQ. CDR3 nucleotides: TGCGCCAGCACCGAATCAACACAGGGGGGAAAGCATGGCTACACCTTC. Translated: CASTESTQGGKHGYTF.

The V gene is TRBV2, the J gene TRBJ1-2; 8 positions agree with TRBD1. The J segment lost 8 bases and the V segment lost 6 bases, leaving 5 bases of the junction unmatched. The CDR3 length is 12 residues. Germline values: CDR1 SNHLY, CDR2 FYNNEI. DNA of the CDR3: TGTGCCAGCAGCGCGACAGGGGCCGGCTACACCTTC. It codes for CASSATGAGYTF.

Written as DNA, the CDR3 is TGTGCCAGCAGCTTGGAGCGGGGGAGTCCTGATACGCAGTATTTT. Residues: CASSLERGSPDTQYF. V usage is TRBV5-8 and J usage is TRBJ2-3, with 8 bases fitting TRBD2. V dropped 0 bases and J dropped 6; count of bases not matched to a gene: 6. There are 15 residues in the CDR3. Per the germline V gene, CDR1 is SGHTS and CDR2 is YDEGEE.

The chain couples TRBV23-1 to TRBJ1-5; D remains unclear. TRBV23-1 is treated as an ORF (open reading frame) with a function not yet certain. The CDR3 is 14 residues long. Trimming removed 0 bases at V and 6 bases at J, with 9 bases between. CDR3 in amino acids: CASSQSEAAQPQHF. The CDR3 nucleotides read TGCGCCAGCAGTCAATCTGAGGCAGCTCAGCCCCAGCATTTT.

The V gene is TRBV5-1, the J gene TRBJ2-7; 8 bases fit TRBD2. CDR1 and CDR2 (germline): SGHRS, YFSETQ. The CDR3 extends over 14 amino acids. The V segment lost 2 bases and the J segment 3 bases; nucleotides outside the gene matches: 4. As DNA, the CDR3 is TGCGCCAGCAGCTTTACCGGGACTAGCTACGAGCAGTACTTC. This translates into CASSFTGTSYEQYF.

This chain links TRBV21-1 with TRBJ1-1. TRBV21-1 is assigned pseudogene status. The CDR3 has 13 residues. The CDR3 loop is CASSKDEYTEAFF. The DNA of the CDR3 is TGTGCCAGCAGCAAAGATGAGTACACTGAAGCTTTCTTT.

The rearrangement uses TRBV10-3 and TRBJ1-2, with TRBD1 as a possible D gene (5 bases). This CDR3 contains 12 residues. The V end was cut by 5 bases, the J end by 8 bases, with 12 bases between. Germline lookup yields CDR1 ENHRY and CDR2 SYGVKD. In DNA form, the CDR3 reads TGTGCCATCAGTCAGGGACGAGGAGGCTACACCTTC. Protein: CAISQGRGGYTF.

The chain has TRBV5-1 and TRBJ2-6, with D hard to call. The CDR3 consists of 15 residues. Germline V CDR1 and CDR2: SGHRS, YFSETQ. The V gene lost 0 bases and the J gene lost 6 bases, with 10 bases spanning the gap. Here the CDR3 DNA reads TGCGCCAGCAGCTTGGGCAGCTCCGAGGCCAACGTCCTGACTTTC. It specifies CASSLGSSEANVLTF.

This clone was found a few times. The chain recombines TRBV7-9 with TRBJ1-1; D is uncertain. V was shortened by 10 bases and J by 0 bases, with 15 bases between the two germline ends. The germline gives CDR1 SEHNR, CDR2 FQNEAQ (reference sequence). The CDR3 extends over 14 amino acids. CDR3 nucleotides: TGTGCCATCACACGGACGGGGTTGAACACTGAAGCTTTCTTT. This sequence encodes CAITRTGLNTEAFF.

The chain couples TRBV7-2 to TRBJ1-3; no clear D. Trimming took off 5 bases at V and 0 bases at J, with 11 bases between the two ends. The CDR3 extends over 15 amino acids. Germline CDR1 SGHTA, CDR2 FQGNSA. As DNA, the CDR3 is TGTGCCAGCAGCCGAAGTTTGGGCTCTGGAAACACCATATATTTT. Translated: CASSRSLGSGNTIYF.

The V call is TRBV9, the J call TRBJ2-1; 9 bases line up with TRBD1. The CDR3 extends over 14 amino acids. Looked up from germline, CDR1 is SGDLS and CDR2 is YYNGEE. With V trimmed by 2 bases and J by 7 bases, 4 bases remained unmatched. CDR3 residues: CASSVRTGENEQFF. The CDR3 DNA reads as TGTGCCAGCAGCGTCAGGACAGGGGAAAATGAGCAGTTCTTC.

This clone appeared a few times. CDR3 coding DNA: TGTGCCAGCAGTGAAAGGTTGAGCACAGATACGCAGTATTTT. It translates to CASSERLSTDTQYF. The V gene is TRBV25-1, the J gene TRBJ2-3; D remains ambiguous. Germline V gene data show CDR1 as MGHDK and CDR2 as SYGVNS. CDR3 length equals 14 residues. With 2 bases removed from V and 0 bases from J, the gap between germline ends came to 6 bases.

The rearrangement links TRBV7-3 to TRBJ2-5; 10 bases map to TRBD2. The CDR3 contains 15 residues. After removal of 5 bases from V and 6 bases from J, the junction contained 9 bases not matched to a gene. Germline V gene lookup returns CDR1 SGHTA and CDR2 FQGTGA. The CDR3 region has the DNA TGTGCCAGCAGCCAGTCGGCTAGCGGGGGCAAGACCCAGTACTTC. This gives the protein CASSQSASGGKTQYF.

The V call is TRBV19, the J call TRBJ2-1; D perhaps matches TRBD2 (5 bases). Looked up from germline, CDR1 is LNHDA and CDR2 is SQIVND (reference sequence). The CDR3 extends over 13 amino acids. V was trimmed by 3 bases and J by 8 bases, leaving 11 bases between them. Here the CDR3 reads CASSIQAAHEQFF. As DNA, the CDR3 is TGTGCCAGTAGTATTCAAGCGGCCCATGAGCAGTTCTTC. Full variable domain (outside the CDR3, taken from reference TRBV19 and TRBJ2-1): DGGITQSPKYLFRKEGQNVTLSCEQNLNHDAMYWYRQDPGQGLRLIYYSQIVNDFQKGDIAEGYSVSREKKESFPLTVTSAQKNPTAFYLCASSIQAAHEQFFGPGTRLTVL.

The chain joins TRBV5-1 to TRBJ1-2; D might be TRBD1 (6 bases). The CDR3 extends over 14 amino acids. The V gene's germline CDR1 is SGHRS and CDR2 YFSETQ. Between the trimmed V and J ends, which lost 1 base and 6 bases, there was a span of 13 bases. The DNA for the CDR3 is TGCGCCAGCAGCTTGACCCGGGACAATAATGGCTACACCTTC. As protein: CASSLTRDNNGYTF.

The chain joins TRBV19 to TRBJ1-2; 7 bases are a match to TRBD1. V lost 2 bases to trimming and J lost 6 bases; unmatched junction nucleotides: 9. Germline values: CDR1 LNHDA, CDR2 SQIVND (reference sequence). This CDR3 region has 15 residues. CDR3 coding DNA: TGTGCCAGTAGTATAAGGAAGGGGGCAAAAGATGGCTACACCTTC. Residues: CASSIRKGAKDGYTF.

The V call is TRBV7-3, the J call TRBJ2-1; 9 nucleotides align to TRBD2. Losses at the gene ends were 7 bases for V and 9 bases for J; bases not matched to a gene: 7. This CDR3 contains 13 residues. CDR1 SGHTA and CDR2 FQGTGA come from the germline V gene. CDR3 sequence: CASTQLAGAEQFF. In DNA form, the CDR3 reads TGTGCCAGCACCCAATTAGCGGGGGCTGAGCAGTTCTTC.

The chain joins TRBV5-1 to TRBJ2-3; a possible D gene is TRBD1 (5 bases). Trimming removed 4 bases at V and 2 bases at J, with 14 bases between. Germline assignment: CDR1 SGHRS and CDR2 YFSETQ. This CDR3 comprises 15 residues. The CDR3 protein is CASSGDDRHTDTQYF. The DNA of the CDR3 is TGCGCCAGCAGCGGTGACGACAGACACACAGATACGCAGTATTTT.

This clone was seen a single time. The chain links TRBV25-1 to TRBJ2-5; perhaps TRBD2 as D (6 bases). V was cut by 2 bases and J by 4 bases, with 11 bases left in between. The CDR3 sequence is 14 residues long. Germline V CDR1 and CDR2: MGHDK, SYGVNS. As DNA, the CDR3 is TGTGCCAGCAGTGAAGGAGGGGCCGGAGAGACCCAGTACTTC. Translated: CASSEGGAGETQYF.

CDR3 region: CASSPTPTQGNTGELFF. CDR3 nucleotides: TGTGCCAGCAGCCCCACCCCGACTCAGGGGAACACCGGGGAGCTGTTTTTT. This chain connects TRBV7-8 to TRBJ2-2; tentative D call: TRBD1 (5 bases). The CDR3 extends over 17 amino acids. V lost 5 bases and J 1 base, leaving 17 bases between the germline ends. Germline V CDR1 and CDR2: SGHVS, FQNEAQ.